This entry describes one T cell receptor (beta chain). The antigen is unknown. The sample is drawn from a study of cytomegalovirus exposure and HLA in healthy donors. Study-level results: Some V segments (TRBV6-2 and TRBV6-3 among them) were excluded as indistinguishable. Later analysis identified over 15,000 TCR beta sequences associated with HLA alleles, using a false discovery rate threshold of 0.05. Reports indicate that TCR beta sequences accurately predicted the HLA-A and HLA-B alleles of most subjects. Previous analysis showed most TCR beta V segments were productive about 87% or about 30% of the time.

13 Jbeta primers and 60 Vbeta primers were used for the PCR. Only in-frame clones appear in the TCRdb table, and some are missing; sequencing was by immunoSEQ multiplex PCR. In the table there are under 250,000 clones, around 80% of which are singletons. The CDR3 contains 16 residues. CDR1 and CDR2 (germline): LNHDA, SQIVND (reference sequence). The V segment lost 1 base and the J segment 3 bases; nucleotides outside the gene matches: 6. The sequenced sample consisted of PBMCs. The J gene is TRBJ2-3, the V gene TRBV19; 8 positions match TRBD2. This TCR derives from a young man in good health and CMV-seronegative. The CDR3: CASSIVAAGVTDTQYF. As DNA, the CDR3 is TGTGCCAGTAGTATAGTGGCAGCGGGAGTGACAGATACGCAGTATTTT. Drawing the rest from reference TRBV19 and TRBJ2-3, the complete variable domain is DGGITQSPKYLFRKEGQNVTLSCEQNLNHDAMYWYRQDPGQGLRLIYYSQIVNDFQKGDIAEGYSVSREKKESFPLTVTSAQKNPTAFYLCASSIVAAGVTDTQYFGPGTRLTVL.